Below, 21 T cell receptor beta chains from the same sample are listed, as sequenced in a study of lymphopenia after photon versus proton radiotherapy (dated by TCRdb to about 2019). Library construction relied on the immunoSEQ multiplex PCR assay. TCRdb carries this immuneACCESS record with in-frame sequences only. Its versions omit some clonotypes, under half of them owing to an unresolved V gene in the studies checked, with the rest unexplained. This sample gives about 160,000 clones in total; less than 90% of them show up just once. The top ten clones comprise approximately 4.6% of the sample. Source: peripheral blood, taken from a patient treated with photon-based radiotherapy. These receptors were collected from a man between 50 and 59 years old with gastric cancer.

The J gene is TRBJ1-1, the V gene TRBV5-1; possibly TRBD1 for D (6 bases). This CDR3 has 14 amino acids. CDR1 and CDR2 from the germline V gene are SGHRS and YFSETQ. V lost 0 bases and J 1 base, leaving 7 bases between the germline ends. Here the CDR3 reads CASSLAGENTEAFF. The CDR3 nucleotides read TGCGCCAGCAGCTTGGCAGGGGAGAACACTGAAGCTTTCTTT.

The rearrangement links TRBV7-2 to TRBJ2-7, with D maybe TRBD1 (5 bases). The CDR3 sequence is 14 residues long. Germline-derived CDR1 and CDR2 are SGHTA and FQGNSA. V lost 6 bases and J lost 3, with 15 bases in between. In DNA form, the CDR3 reads TGTGCCAGCAGGGGGCCTGGGCAGAACTACGAGCAGTACTTC. It translates to CASRGPGQNYEQYF. Full variable domain (rest looked up from reference TRBV7-2 and TRBJ2-7): GAGVSQSPSNKVTEKGKDVELRCDPISGHTALYWYRQSLGQGLEFLIYFQGNSAPDKSGLPSDRFSAERTGGSVSTLTIQRTQQEDSAVYLCASRGPGQNYEQYFGPGTRLTVT.

The CDR3 spells CAMRSGGTEAFF. As DNA, the CDR3 is TGTGCCATGCGGTCAGGAGGCACTGAAGCTTTCTTT. The chain uses TRBV10-3 and TRBJ1-1; D is unresolved. Per the germline V gene, CDR1 is ENHRY and CDR2 is SYGVKD. V lost 9 bases to trimming and J lost 4 bases, with 12 bases between them. The CDR3 consists of 12 residues.

The count of this clone is one. The chain recombines TRBV11-3 with TRBJ2-1; tentatively, D is TRBD2 (6 bases). The CDR3 is 14 amino acids. V was trimmed by 1 base and J by 8 bases, leaving 12 bases between them. Per the germline V gene, CDR1 is SGHNT and CDR2 is YENEEA. As DNA, the CDR3 is TGTGCCAGCAGCTTAGCGGGAGTGGTCTATGAGCAGTTCTTC. Translation: CASSLAGVVYEQFF.

The rearrangement links TRBV25-1 to TRBJ1-4, with 9 positions matching TRBD1. Germline values: CDR1 MGHDK, CDR2 SYGVNS. This CDR3 spans 15 amino acids. J was trimmed by 8 bases and V by 7 bases; bases with no gene match: 11. The CDR3 reads CASTHSGTGQEKLFF. The DNA for the CDR3 is TGTGCCAGCACGCACTCCGGGACAGGGCAAGAAAAACTGTTTTTT.

The chain has TRBV6-4 and TRBJ2-2; D is possibly TRBD1 (6 bases). V was clipped by 6 bases and J by 1 base, with 9 bases between them. CDR3 length equals 14 residues. From germline, CDR1 is MRHNA and CDR2 SNTAGT. DNA of the CDR3: TGTGCCAGCAGCCGGACAGAGAACACCGGGGAGCTGTTTTTT. It codes for CASSRTENTGELFF.

The genes are TRBV6-5 and TRBJ2-7, with D uncertain. The germline V and J ends were trimmed by 4 bases and 0 bases, with 7 bases remaining between them. CDR3 length: 13 amino acids. The germline gives CDR1 MNHEY, CDR2 SVGAGI. For the CDR3, the DNA is TGTGCCAGCAGTTTCGGAAACTCCTACGAGCAGTACTTC. It codes for CASSFGNSYEQYF.

V is TRBV2 and J is TRBJ1-1; D is undetermined. This CDR3 has 13 residues. V was cut by 5 bases and J by 1 base, with 8 bases left in between. Germline CDR1 reads SNHLY; CDR2 reads FYNNEI. This CDR3 is CASSSLGNTEAFF. The CDR3 DNA follows: TGTGCCAGCAGTTCCCTAGGGAACACTGAAGCTTTCTTT. Together with reference TRBV2 and TRBJ1-1, the CDR3 gives the full variable domain: EPEVTQTPSHQVTQMGQEVILRCVPISNHLYFYWYRQILGQKVEFLVSFYNNEISEKSEIFDDQFSVERPDGSNFTLKIRSTKLEDSAMYFCASSSLGNTEAFFGQGTRLTVV.

The rearrangement links TRBV19 to TRBJ2-3, with TRBD1 matching over 7 bases. The V gene's germline CDR1 is LNHDA and CDR2 SQIVND (reference sequence). V shed 5 bases, J shed 0 bases, and the junction held 11 bases outside the gene matches. The CDR3 sequence is 17 residues long. The CDR3 DNA is TGTGCCAGTAGTCACCCGAGGGGGCAGGAGAGCACAGATACGCAGTATTTT. Amino acids: CASSHPRGQESTDTQYF.

The chain couples TRBV6-5 to TRBJ2-7; 10 nucleotides align to TRBD1. The CDR3 runs 15 residues. Germline values: CDR1 MNHEY, CDR2 SVGAGI. Germline trimming cut 6 bases from V and 2 bases from J; bases unmatched to any gene: 7. The CDR3: CASSPDRGPTYEQYF. DNA for the CDR3: TGTGCCAGCAGCCCAGACAGGGGGCCTACCTACGAGCAGTACTTC.

The count of this clone is one. This chain links TRBV7-2 with TRBJ2-3, with 8 bases aligning to TRBD1. The CDR3 has 16 residues. Germline trimming cut 3 bases from V and 3 bases from J; bases unmatched to any gene: 8. The germline V gene encodes CDR1 SGHTA and CDR2 FQGNSA. The CDR3 DNA reads TGTGCCAGCAGCTTGATGAACAGGGGGGCGACAGATACGCAGTATTTT. Translation gives CASSLMNRGATDTQYF.

The chain carries TRBV6-6 and TRBJ2-7; D unclear. Germline values: CDR1 MNHNY, CDR2 SVGAGI (reference sequence). The V end lost 8 bases, the J end lost 1 base, and 3 bases lay between the germline ends. CDR3 size: 10 residues. CDR3 protein: CASGSYEQYF. In nucleotides, the CDR3 is TGTGCCAGCGGATCCTACGAGCAGTACTTC.

The rearrangement joins TRBV19 to TRBJ2-5; D might be TRBD1 (5 bases). V was cut by 2 bases and J by 4 bases, with 11 bases left in between. Germline V gene sequence: CDR1 LNHDA, CDR2 SQIVND (reference sequence). The CDR3 is 14 residues long. The CDR3 DNA reads TGTGCCAGTAGTATATTAAAAGGGGCAGAGACCCAGTACTTC. As protein: CASSILKGAETQYF.

The chain carries TRBV1 and TRBJ2-7; the table assigns TRBD2, which was not confirmed against the DNA. TRBV1 is termed a pseudogene. The CDR3 has 19 amino acids. CDR3 nucleotide sequence: TGCACCAGCAGCCAAGACCCGTATGTTTGGCGGGATTCGCAATACGAGCAGTACTTC. Encoded protein: CTSSQDPYVWRDSQYEQYF.

This sequence joins TRBV5-6 and TRBJ2-7; no clear D gene. Germline assignment: CDR1 SGHDT and CDR2 YYEEEE. V dropped 4 bases and J dropped 2 bases, with 13 bases sitting between them. CDR3 size: 14 residues. CDR3 sequence (DNA): TGTGCCAGCAGCGAAGACGGATACCCCTACGAGCAGTACTTC. This translates into CASSEDGYPYEQYF.

This rearrangement joins TRBV11-2 to TRBJ1-2; 9 nucleotides match TRBD1. The CDR3 extends over 15 amino acids. In germline, CDR1 is SGHAT, CDR2 FQNNGV. Germline trimming cut 2 bases from V and 4 bases from J; bases unmatched to any gene: 5. The CDR3 nucleotides are TGTGCCAGCAGCTTACGGACAGGGGACAGCTATGGCTACACCTTC. Translating gives CASSLRTGDSYGYTF.

V gene TRBV6-5 combines with J gene TRBJ2-1, with 7 bases identical to TRBD1. The CDR3 has 15 amino acids. J lost 7 bases, V lost 4 bases, and 10 bases had no gene match. The germline CDR1 and CDR2 sequences are MNHEY and SVGAGI. CDR3 nucleotide sequence: TGTGCCAGCAGTTCCCCCCCGACAGGGTTGAATGAGCAGTTCTTC. Translated: CASSSPPTGLNEQFF.

The chain couples TRBV25-1 to TRBJ1-1; 7 nucleotides line up with TRBD1. Trimming removed 7 bases from V and 0 bases from J; junction bases left unmatched: 5. Germline CDR1 is MGHDK and CDR2 is SYGVNS. The CDR3 consists of 14 residues. The CDR3 DNA follows: TGTGCCAGCACAGGGGGGCAACTGAACACTGAAGCTTTCTTT. Translated: CASTGGQLNTEAFF.

This chain connects TRBV6-1 to TRBJ2-7; the match to TRBD2 covers 8 bases. After removal of 2 bases from V and 2 bases from J, the junction contained 5 bases not matched to a gene. Germline CDR1 reads MNHNS; CDR2 reads SASEGT. The CDR3 is made up of 15 amino acids. The CDR3 sequence is CASSEREGVPYEQYF. The CDR3, as DNA: TGTGCCAGCAGTGAACGGGAGGGGGTTCCCTACGAGCAGTACTTC.

The gene calls are TRBV19 and TRBJ1-2, with 7 bases fitting TRBD1. The CDR3 sequence is 16 residues long. The J segment lost 3 bases and the V segment lost 7 bases, leaving 14 bases of the junction unmatched. Germline CDR1 LNHDA, CDR2 SQIVND (reference sequence). CDR3 coding DNA: TGTGCCAGTACTCAGGGGGGATCCATTGTACACTATGGCTACACCTTC. Translation: CASTQGGSIVHYGYTF. Combining the CDR3 with reference TRBV19 and TRBJ1-2 gives the whole variable domain DGGITQSPKYLFRKEGQNVTLSCEQNLNHDAMYWYRQDPGQGLRLIYYSQIVNDFQKGDIAEGYSVSREKKESFPLTVTSAQKNPTAFYLCASTQGGSIVHYGYTFGSGTRLTVV.

This clone was counted between two and nine times. This chain links TRBV5-5 with TRBJ2-7; 14 nucleotides agree with TRBD2. The CDR3 has 18 amino acids. Per germline, CDR1 SGHKS and CDR2 YYEKEE (reference sequence). V dropped 0 bases and J dropped 1; count of bases not matched to a gene: 6. The CDR3 spells CASSLGLAGGPRSYEQYF. As DNA, the CDR3 is TGTGCCAGCAGCTTGGGACTAGCGGGAGGGCCTAGATCCTACGAGCAGTACTTC.